The clone carrying this TCR beta chain was picked up a small number of times. What it binds is not known. The sample comes from a study of spatial heterogeneity in lung cancer. Study results and caveats: Tumor mutation counts were tracked by expanded intratumoral alpha and beta TCR counts.

As for time point: sample taken at primary tumor resection. The CDR3 length is 14 residues. The germline CDR1 and CDR2 sequences are SQVTM and ANQGSEA. V lost 5 bases, J lost 4 bases, and 12 bases lay in between. Each CDR3 protein is one row after TCRdb ran MiXCR on the 5' RACE reads. This table has about 11,000 distinct CDR3 sequences, 10% to 15% appearing once. This specimen consisted of lung tumor tissue, obtained at surgery. V is TRBV29-1 and J is TRBJ2-6; D not certain. This receptor was identified in a male donor with early-stage non-small cell lung cancer. The CDR3 here is CSVPKGPGANVLTF. The CDR3, as DNA: TGCAGCGTTCCCAAGGGTCCCGGGGCCAACGTCCTGACTTTC.